This entry lists 30 T cell receptor beta chains sequenced from one sample in a study of shared clonotypes between healthy human individuals (dated by TCRdb to 2020 to 2021). The library was made by the immunoSEQ multiplex PCR assay. The clones in this table, taken by TCRdb from immuneACCESS, are in-frame only. Not every clone is retained; where verified, under half of the shortfall comes from an unresolved V gene, and the cause of the rest is unknown. In all, the sample holds roughly 640,000 clones, and approximately 74% of those were seen once. The top ten clones comprise 1.5% to 2% of the sample. The sequencing input was memory CD4+ T cells sorted from blood. The cell subset or site label here, explained by the study, means: CD45RA-negative fraction. Receptors were obtained from a woman between 25 and 40 years old in good health.

Ten or more counts support this clone. The sample has other DNA sequences that encode this CDR3 too. The V call is TRBV28, the J call TRBJ2-7; no firm D call. The CDR3 runs 13 residues. V was cut by 6 bases and J by 4 bases, with 13 bases left in between. Per the germline V gene, CDR1 is MDHEN and CDR2 is SYDVKM. CDR3 residues: CASSPSRGYEQYF. The CDR3 DNA follows: TGTGCCAGCAGCCCGTCCAGAGGTTACGAGCAGTACTTC.

This chain joins TRBV6-5 and TRBJ2-7; perhaps TRBD2 as D (5 bases). V was cut by 5 bases and J by 6 bases, with 17 bases left in between. The CDR3 runs 14 residues. Germline CDR1 reads MNHEY; CDR2 reads SVGAGI. CDR3 sequence: CASSPGVWPGEQYF. DNA of the CDR3: TGTGCCAGCAGTCCCGGGGTATGGCCGGGCGAGCAGTACTTC.

This chain connects TRBV29-1 to TRBJ2-3; D gene uncertain. CDR1 is SQVTM, CDR2 ANQGSEA, per germline. V was shortened by 2 bases and J by 2 bases, with 5 bases between the two germline ends. This CDR3 contains 12 residues. The CDR3 DNA is TGCAGCGTTGAACAGCTCACAGATACGCAGTATTTT. It codes for CSVEQLTDTQYF.

To note about this clone: A read error may be the cause here, since a much bigger clone is one base away. CDR3 in DNA: TGTGCCAGCAGTCAACTAGCGGGAAGCACAGATACGCAGTATTTT. This codes for CASSQLAGSTDTQYF. The chain has TRBV27 and TRBJ2-3; 10 nucleotides line up with TRBD2. Looked up from germline, CDR1 is MNHEY and CDR2 is SMNVEV (reference sequence). Losses at the gene ends were 5 bases for V and 0 bases for J; bases not matched to a gene: 2. The CDR3 is 15 residues long.

The rearrangement links TRBV15 to TRBJ2-1; D may be TRBD2 (6 bases). Germline CDR1 and CDR2: LNHNV and YYDKDF (reference sequence). CDR3 size: 16 residues. V lost 3 bases and J 7 bases, leaving 19 bases between the germline ends. In DNA form, the CDR3 reads TGTGCCACCAGCAGGATCCCGGGACTGGACGGAAATGAGCAGTTCTTC. Translating it yields CATSRIPGLDGNEQFF.

The chain is built from TRBV28 and TRBJ2-3, with unresolved D. Trimming took off 7 bases at V and 5 bases at J, with 7 bases between the two ends. CDR3 length: 11 residues. In germline, CDR1 is MDHEN, CDR2 SYDVKM. As DNA, the CDR3 is TGTGCCAGCATGGCGGTAGATACGCAGTATTTT. This translates into CASMAVDTQYF. Drawing the rest from reference TRBV28 and TRBJ2-3, the complete variable domain is DVKVTQSSRYLVKRTGEKVFLECVQDMDHENMFWYRQDPGLGLRLIYFSYDVKMKEKGDIPEGYSVSREKKERFSLILESASTNQTSMYLCASMAVDTQYFGPGTRLTVL.

The rearrangement links TRBV18 to TRBJ1-2; D not resolved. This CDR3 is built from 13 residues. The ends were cut back, 2 bases at V and 4 bases at J, with 8 bases in the middle. Germline CDR1 and CDR2: KGHSH and LQKENI. CDR3 loop: CASSPSDFYGYTF. CDR3 coding DNA: TGTGCCAGCTCACCATCCGATTTCTATGGCTACACCTTC.

This chain connects TRBV4-1 to TRBJ2-5; 7 nucleotides line up with TRBD1. Germline loops: CDR1 MGHRA, CDR2 YSYEKL. The CDR3 runs 14 residues. The V gene end was trimmed by 5 bases and the J gene end by 4 bases; junction bases not matched to a gene: 7. The CDR3: CASSTGVVRETQYF. The CDR3 coding sequence is TGCGCCAGCAGCACAGGGGTAGTCCGAGAGACCCAGTACTTC.

The rearrangement joins TRBV7-9 to TRBJ2-7; 14 bases are shared with TRBD2. Per germline, CDR1 SEHNR and CDR2 FQNEAQ (reference sequence). The ends lost 5 bases at V and 4 bases at J; junction bases unmatched: 4. The CDR3 runs 15 residues. The DNA of the CDR3 is TGTGCCAGCAGCCCCGGGACTAGCGGGAGATACGAGCAGTACTTC. This translates into CASSPGTSGRYEQYF.

V gene TRBV5-4 combines with J gene TRBJ1-2; no clear D gene. Looked up from germline, CDR1 is SGHNT and CDR2 is YYREEE (reference sequence). V lost 0 bases and J lost 5, with 5 bases in between. CDR3 size: 12 residues. CDR3 DNA: TGTGCCAGCAGCTTGGGTGGTTATGGCTACACCTTC. This encodes CASSLGGYGYTF. Based on the CDR3 plus reference TRBV5-4 and TRBJ1-2, the full variable domain is ETGVTQSPTHLIKTRGQQVTLRCSSQSGHNTVSWYQQALGQGPQFIFQYYREEENGRGNFPPRFSGLQFPNYSSELNVNALELDDSALYLCASSLGGYGYTFGSGTRLTVV.

The chain has TRBV5-1 and TRBJ1-1; D not certain. Germline V gene data show CDR1 as SGHRS and CDR2 as YFSETQ. Trimming shortened V by 8 bases and J by 3 bases, and 17 bases separated the two germline ends. CDR3 length: 14 amino acids. This CDR3 reads CASRPLSADTEAFF. DNA of the CDR3: TGCGCCAGTCGCCCTTTGAGTGCGGACACTGAAGCTTTCTTT.

The V call is TRBV2, the J call TRBJ1-3; D perhaps matches TRBD1 (6 bases). Looked up from germline, CDR1 is SNHLY and CDR2 is FYNNEI. CDR3 length: 16 amino acids. The germline V and J ends were trimmed by 8 bases and 0 bases, with 17 bases remaining between them. The CDR3 coding sequence is TGTGCCAGCGGGTTGGGGACACCACTCTCTGGAAACACCATATATTTT. Amino acids: CASGLGTPLSGNTIYF.

This CDR3 reads CATSRQMETNSNQPQHF. DNA for the CDR3: TGTGCCACCAGCAGACAGATGGAGACTAATAGCAATCAGCCCCAGCATTTT. This chain links TRBV15 with TRBJ1-5, with no clear D. CDR3 size: 17 residues. Germline V gives CDR1 LNHNV, CDR2 YYDKDF (reference sequence). Between the trimmed V and J ends, which lost 2 bases and 0 bases, there was a span of 14 bases.

Notes on this clone: This sample includes further DNA sequences coding for the same CDR3. The V and J genes are TRBV29-1 and TRBJ2-3; 12 bases are shared with TRBD2. The CDR3 length is 14 residues. Trimming at V came to 7 bases and at J to 3 bases, leaving 5 bases not matched to a gene. The V gene's germline CDR1 is SQVTM and CDR2 ANQGSEA. CDR3 coding DNA: TGCAGCGGCGGACTAGCGGGAAGAACAGATACGCAGTATTTT. Protein: CSGGLAGRTDTQYF.

This chain connects TRBV10-3 to TRBJ2-3, with D uncertain. This CDR3 has 16 amino acids. Germline values: CDR1 ENHRY, CDR2 SYGVKD. The ends were cut back, 2 bases at V and 3 bases at J, with 15 bases in the middle. The DNA of the CDR3 is TGTGCCATCAGTGAGCCGCCTATGACCCGAACAGATACGCAGTATTTT. Protein: CAISEPPMTRTDTQYF.

The chain employs TRBV10-3 and TRBJ2-7; maybe TRBD2 (5 bases). V dropped 9 bases and J dropped 6 bases, with 18 bases sitting between them. CDR3 length equals 13 residues. Germline loops: CDR1 ENHRY, CDR2 SYGVKD. CDR3 in DNA: TGTGCCATGAAACCGGAAGGGAGAGGCGAGCAGTACTTC. It yields the protein CAMKPEGRGEQYF.

This clone was found many times. This chain uses TRBV11-2 with TRBJ1-5; 7 bases are a match to TRBD1. J lost 6 bases, V lost 3 bases, and 8 bases had no gene match. Germline V CDR1 and CDR2: SGHAT, FQNNGV. The CDR3 runs to 15 residues. CDR3 region: CASSFGRGEGQPQHF. The CDR3 DNA sequence: TGTGCCAGCAGCTTTGGCAGGGGGGAGGGTCAGCCCCAGCATTTT. The whole variable domain, remainder taken from reference TRBV11-2 and TRBJ1-5, is EAGVAQSPRYKIIEKRQSVAFWCNPISGHATLYWYQQILGQGPKLLIQFQNNGVVDDSQLPKDRFSAERLKGVDSTLKIQPAKLEDSAVYLCASSFGRGEGQPQHFGDGTRLSIL.

The chain recombines TRBV28 with TRBJ1-2; D is unresolved. Trimming left V 2 bases short and J 0 bases short, with 7 bases between. The CDR3 has 14 amino acids. The germline V gene has CDR1 MDHEN and CDR2 SYDVKM. CDR3 DNA sequence: TGTGCCAGCAGTTTAGGTGGTTCTAACTATGGCTACACCTTC. It translates to CASSLGGSNYGYTF.

This clone was recorded many times. J is TRBJ2-1 and V is TRBV6-4; D might be TRBD2 (5 bases). The CDR3 sequence is 13 residues long. With 3 bases removed from V and 9 bases from J, the gap between germline ends came to 12 bases. Germline values: CDR1 MRHNA, CDR2 SNTAGT. CDR3 DNA sequence: TGTGCCAGCAGTGAGGCGGGTGTAGGTGAGCAGTTCTTC. Translated, it gives CASSEAGVGEQFF.

This clone is a singleton in its sample. The chain links TRBV15 to TRBJ2-7, with 7 bases that match TRBD1. Trimming removed 2 bases from V and 1 base from J; junction bases left unmatched: 8. The germline V gene has CDR1 LNHNV and CDR2 YYDKDF (reference sequence). CDR3 length: 16 amino acids. DNA for the CDR3: TGTGCCACCAGCAGACCCTCGACAGGGAGATCCTACGAGCAGTACTTC. Protein product: CATSRPSTGRSYEQYF.

The chain joins TRBV7-7 to TRBJ1-1, with D unclear. This CDR3 region has 13 residues. CDR1 is SSHAT and CDR2 is FNYEAQ in the germline V gene (reference sequence). The V end lost 4 bases, the J end lost 8 bases, and 14 bases lay between the germline ends. The CDR3 reads CASSSRAGSEAFF. The CDR3 DNA sequence: TGTGCCAGCAGCTCCCGTGCGGGCTCCGAAGCTTTCTTT.

This rearrangement joins TRBV6-5 to TRBJ2-1; D unclear. CDR3 length: 11 amino acids. The germline V gene encodes CDR1 MNHEY and CDR2 SVGAGI. Trimming removed 7 bases from V and 6 bases from J, with 7 bases in between. The DNA of the CDR3 is TGTGCCAGCAAAAGAGGCAATGAGCAGTTCTTC. Its protein product is CASKRGNEQFF.

The J gene is TRBJ2-4, the V gene TRBV6-6; 10 nucleotides match TRBD2. V lost 5 bases, J lost 3 bases, and 7 bases stayed unmatched. The CDR3 spans 16 residues. CDR1 and CDR2 from the germline V gene are MNHNY and SVGAGI (reference sequence). The CDR3 loop is CASSKGTSVGKNIQYF. The CDR3 DNA follows: TGTGCCAGCAGTAAAGGGACTAGCGTAGGCAAAAACATTCAGTACTTC.

The chain has TRBV2 and TRBJ2-2, with 11 bases that match TRBD2. This CDR3 has 15 amino acids. CDR1 SNHLY and CDR2 FYNNEI come from the germline V gene. With 6 bases clipped from V and 1 base from J, the junction kept 1 base outside the gene matches. Here the CDR3 reads CASRGTSGNTGELFF. The CDR3 region has the DNA TGTGCCAGCAGGGGGACTAGCGGGAACACCGGGGAGCTGTTTTTT.

The chain is built from TRBV10-3 and TRBJ1-5, with a weak D call TRBD1 (5 bases). Looked up from germline, CDR1 is ENHRY and CDR2 is SYGVKD. This CDR3 comprises 17 residues. Deletions cut 3 bases from V and 0 bases from J, with 15 bases between. The CDR3 region is CAISDREVGYSNQPQHF. DNA of the CDR3: TGTGCCATCAGTGACAGGGAGGTGGGATATAGCAATCAGCCCCAGCATTTT.

The V gene is TRBV18, the J gene TRBJ2-5, with TRBD2 identical over 9 bases. V shed 3 bases and J 1 base; nucleotides not matched to a gene: 6. Germline loops: CDR1 KGHSH, CDR2 LQKENI. The CDR3 has 16 residues. CDR3: CASSPQAGGFQETQYF. The CDR3 nucleotides are TGTGCCAGCTCACCCCAAGCGGGAGGCTTCCAAGAGACCCAGTACTTC. The whole variable domain, remainder taken from reference TRBV18 and TRBJ2-5, is NAGVMQNPRHLVRRRGQEARLRCSPMKGHSHVYWYRQLPEEGLKFMVYLQKENIIDESGMPKERFSAEFPKEGPSILRIQQVVRGDSAAYFCASSPQAGGFQETQYFGPGTRLLVL.

The chain employs TRBV28 and TRBJ2-7, with TRBD1 matching over 7 bases. V dropped 5 bases and J dropped 2; count of bases not matched to a gene: 6. The V gene's germline CDR1 is MDHEN and CDR2 SYDVKM. The CDR3 is 14 amino acids. CDR3 in amino acids: CASSTTGSPYEQYF. DNA for the CDR3: TGTGCCAGCAGTACGACAGGGTCCCCCTACGAGCAGTACTTC.

The V call is TRBV6-1, the J call TRBJ1-1, with D possibly matching TRBD1 (5 bases). The CDR3 consists of 14 residues. From germline, CDR1 is MNHNS and CDR2 SASEGT. Trimming cost V 4 bases and J 4 bases, with 13 bases left between them. For the CDR3, the DNA is TGTGCCAGCAGTGTCCTCGGGGGACCCACTGAAGCTTTCTTT. Translating it yields CASSVLGGPTEAFF.

The chain joins TRBV28 to TRBJ2-7; D remains ambiguous. Germline CDR1 reads MDHEN; CDR2 reads SYDVKM. CDR3 length equals 16 residues. V lost 7 bases to trimming and J lost 2 bases, with 21 bases between them. The CDR3 region is CASIARSAGLTYEQYF. The CDR3 DNA is TGTGCCAGCATTGCCCGGTCGGCAGGCCTAACCTACGAGCAGTACTTC.

V and J are TRBV27 and TRBJ2-7, with 12 bases identical to TRBD2. Per germline, CDR1 MNHEY and CDR2 SMNVEV (reference sequence). J was trimmed by 6 bases and V by 6 bases; bases with no gene match: 12. This CDR3 has 16 amino acids. The CDR3, as DNA: TGTGCCAGCAGCCCCGGACTAGCGGGGTGGCGAGGCGAGCAGTACTTC. This encodes CASSPGLAGWRGEQYF.